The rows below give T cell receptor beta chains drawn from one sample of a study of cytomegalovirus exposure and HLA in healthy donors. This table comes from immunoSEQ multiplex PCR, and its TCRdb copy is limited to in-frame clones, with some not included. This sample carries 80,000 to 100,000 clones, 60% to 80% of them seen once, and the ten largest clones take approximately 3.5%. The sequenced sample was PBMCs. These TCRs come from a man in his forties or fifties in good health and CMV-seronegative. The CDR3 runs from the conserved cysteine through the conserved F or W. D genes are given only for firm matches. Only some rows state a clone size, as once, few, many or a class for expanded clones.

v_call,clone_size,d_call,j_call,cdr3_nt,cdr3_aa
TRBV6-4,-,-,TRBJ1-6,TGTGCCAGCAGTGACCTTGGGGCGAATTCACCCCTCCACTTT,CASSDLGANSPLHF
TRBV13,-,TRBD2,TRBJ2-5,TGTGCCAGTCTCGATTCCAGCGGGGGGTACCAAGAGACCCAGTACTTC,CASLDSSGGYQETQYF
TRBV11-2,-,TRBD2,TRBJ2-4,TGTGCCAGCAGCTCTAGCGGGAGCGGCATTCAGTACTTC,CASSSSGSGIQYF
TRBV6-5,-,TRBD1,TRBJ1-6,TGTGCCAGCAGGCCCGGGACAGGGTATTCACCCCTCCACTTT,CASRPGTGYSPLHF
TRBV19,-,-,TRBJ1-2,TGTGCCAGTGGGGACATCCGCTATGGCTACACCTTC,CASGDIRYGYTF
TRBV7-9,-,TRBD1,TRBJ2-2,TGTGCCAGCGGGGCCGGGACAGGAGGTAGCACCGGGGAGCTGTTTTTT,CASGAGTGGSTGELFF
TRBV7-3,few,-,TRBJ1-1,TGTGCCAGCAGCCCGGGGAGGGTAGGAAGCATTGCCACTGAAGCTTTCTTT,CASSPGRVGSIATEAFF
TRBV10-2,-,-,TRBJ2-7,TGCGCCAGCAGTGAGTCGGAGGAGGGTGGATACGAGCAGTACTTC,CASSESEEGGYEQYF
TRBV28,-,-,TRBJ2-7,TGTGCCAGCAGTTTTCCCCAGGCCTACGAGCAGTACTTC,CASSFPQAYEQYF
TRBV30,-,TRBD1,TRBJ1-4,TGTGCCGGAGGGGGCTCCCGGGGTGAAAAACTGTTTTTT,CAGGGSRGEKLFF
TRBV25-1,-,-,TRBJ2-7,TGTGCCAGCAGTGACGGACAAACATACGAGCAGTACTTC,CASSDGQTYEQYF
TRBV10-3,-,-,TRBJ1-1,TGTGCCATCAGTGAGTCAAGCGTGAGTGGTAGAGCTTTCTTT,CAISESSVSGRAFF
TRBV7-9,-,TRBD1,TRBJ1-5,TGTGCCAGCAGCCCAACAGGGGGCGGCAATCAGCCCCAGCATTTT,CASSPTGGGNQPQHF
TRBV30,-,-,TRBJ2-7,TGTGCCTGGAGTGGCGGATACGAGCAGTACTTC,CAWSGGYEQYF
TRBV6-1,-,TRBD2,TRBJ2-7,TGTGCCAGCAGTGCTTCGACTAGCGGGAGCTCCTACGAGCAGTACTTC,CASSASTSGSSYEQYF
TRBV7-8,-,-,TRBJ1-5,TGTGCCAGCAGCTCAGTCGGGACACTCAGCAATCAGCCCCAGCATTTT,CASSSVGTLSNQPQHF
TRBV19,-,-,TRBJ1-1,TGTGCCAGTAGTATAATAGGAGCCTTTAGTAGATCGGCTGAAGCTTTCTTT,CASSIIGAFSRSAEAFF
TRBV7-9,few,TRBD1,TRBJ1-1,TGTGCCAGCAGCTTAGTCGGGACAGGCATCCCCCTTGAAGCTTTCTTT,CASSLVGTGIPLEAFF
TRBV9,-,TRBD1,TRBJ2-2,TGTGCCAGCAGCGTAGGGGGACAGGGGGCGACCGGGGAGCTGTTTTTT,CASSVGGQGATGELFF
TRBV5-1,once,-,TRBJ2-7,TGCGCCAGCAGCCATGGTGAAATTGGCGGCTCCTACGAGCAGTACTTC,CASSHGEIGGSYEQYF
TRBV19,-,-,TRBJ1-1,TGTGCCAGTAGCGACAGGCCGAACACTGAAGCTTTCTTT,CASSDRPNTEAFF
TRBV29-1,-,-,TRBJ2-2,TGCAGCGTTGCCCCGGGACTGGGGAACACCGGGGAGCTGTTTTTT,CSVAPGLGNTGELFF
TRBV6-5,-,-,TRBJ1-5,TGTGCCAGCAGCCCCAGGGGCGAGGGGCTTCAGCCCCAGCATTTT,CASSPRGEGLQPQHF
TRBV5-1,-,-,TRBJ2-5,TGCGCCAGCAGCTTCGATCCCGGGAAGGAGACCCAGTACTTC,CASSFDPGKETQYF